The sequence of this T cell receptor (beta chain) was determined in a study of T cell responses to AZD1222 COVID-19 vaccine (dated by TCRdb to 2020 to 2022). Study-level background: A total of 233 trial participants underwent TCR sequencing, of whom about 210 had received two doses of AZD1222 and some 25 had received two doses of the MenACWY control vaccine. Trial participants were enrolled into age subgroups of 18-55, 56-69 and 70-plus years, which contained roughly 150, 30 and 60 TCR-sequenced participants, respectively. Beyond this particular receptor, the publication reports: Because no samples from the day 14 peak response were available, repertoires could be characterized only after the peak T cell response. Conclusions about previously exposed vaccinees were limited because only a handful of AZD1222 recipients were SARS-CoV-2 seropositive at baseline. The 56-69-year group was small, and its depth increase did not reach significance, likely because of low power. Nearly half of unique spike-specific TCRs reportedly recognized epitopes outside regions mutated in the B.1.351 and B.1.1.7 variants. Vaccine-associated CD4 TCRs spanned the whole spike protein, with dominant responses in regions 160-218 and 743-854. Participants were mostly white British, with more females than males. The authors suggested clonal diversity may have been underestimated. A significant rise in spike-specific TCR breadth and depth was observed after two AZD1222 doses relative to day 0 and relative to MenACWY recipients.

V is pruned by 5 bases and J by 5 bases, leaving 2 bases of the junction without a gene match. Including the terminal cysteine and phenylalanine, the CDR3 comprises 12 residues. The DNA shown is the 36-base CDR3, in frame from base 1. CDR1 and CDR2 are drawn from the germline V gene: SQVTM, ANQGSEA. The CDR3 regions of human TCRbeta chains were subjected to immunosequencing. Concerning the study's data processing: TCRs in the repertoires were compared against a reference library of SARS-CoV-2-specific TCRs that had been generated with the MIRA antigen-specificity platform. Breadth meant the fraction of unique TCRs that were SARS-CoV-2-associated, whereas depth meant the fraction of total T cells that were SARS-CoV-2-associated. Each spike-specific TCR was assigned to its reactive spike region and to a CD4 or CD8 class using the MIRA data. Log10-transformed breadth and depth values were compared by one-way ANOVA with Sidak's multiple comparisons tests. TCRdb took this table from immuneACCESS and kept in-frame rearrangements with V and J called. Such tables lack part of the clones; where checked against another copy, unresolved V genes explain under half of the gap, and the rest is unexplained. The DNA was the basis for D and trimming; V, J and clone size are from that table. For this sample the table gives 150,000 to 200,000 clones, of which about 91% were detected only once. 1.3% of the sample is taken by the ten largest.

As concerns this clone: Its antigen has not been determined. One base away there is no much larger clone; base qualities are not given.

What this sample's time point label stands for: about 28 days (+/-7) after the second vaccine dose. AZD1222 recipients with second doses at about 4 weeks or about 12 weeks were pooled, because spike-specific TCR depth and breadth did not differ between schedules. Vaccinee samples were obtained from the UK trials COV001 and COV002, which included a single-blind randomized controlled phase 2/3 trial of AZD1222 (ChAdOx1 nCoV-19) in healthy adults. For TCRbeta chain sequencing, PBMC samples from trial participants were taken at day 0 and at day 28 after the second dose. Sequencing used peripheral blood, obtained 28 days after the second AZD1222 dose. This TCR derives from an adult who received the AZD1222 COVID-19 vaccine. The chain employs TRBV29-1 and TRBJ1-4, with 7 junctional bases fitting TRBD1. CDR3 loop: CSVTGVNEKLFF. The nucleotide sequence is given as TGCAGCGTTACAGGGGTCAATGAAAAACTGTTTTTT.